This T cell receptor (beta chain) was identified during a study of blood T cells in healthy people across ages (dated by TCRdb to the mid-2010s). Looking at the study overall: Template switching captured roughly one uniquely barcoded TCR beta cDNA molecule per two T cells in model experiments. The study measured age-related changes in TCR beta repertoire diversity using deep sequencing normalized with unique cDNA molecular identifiers. The donors were split into four age groups: young (average around 16 years), middle-aged (about 40), aged (more than 60) and long-lived (approximately 80). For two donors (one aged 18 to 29 and one aged 80 or older), the study analyzed two additional independent replicas of 1 million unique cDNA reads from the same blood draw. The full study reports these points: A strong correlation was found between observed TCR beta diversity and the percentage of naive T cells measured by flow cytometry. The CMV infection status of donors was not known, potentially confounding age-related changes in expanded clonotypes. Estimates of total diversity from one million sequenced T cells were regarded as lower bounds and underestimates. Since profiling was done on bulk unsorted PBMCs, naive and antigen-experienced compartments could not be conclusively compared. As age increased, observed TCR beta diversity per million T cells dropped in a roughly linear way, and a significant reduction was already evident by age roughly 40. Compared with the aged group, the long-lived group had more naive CD4+ T cells, fewer expanded clones and increased TCR diversity, suggesting age selection.

As to this clonotype: The target of this receptor is not known. Base qualities are not recorded, but no much larger clone differs from it by a single base.

The library relied on 5' RACE. Reads for this sample came from an Illumina HiSeq 2500. A second PCR of roughly 7 to 11 cycles was performed with a sample-barcoded 5' primer and a J-beta primer mix. A unique molecular identifier was introduced onto each TCR beta cDNA molecule by a template-switch 5' adaptor carrying 12 random nucleotides. Each sample yielded at least 2.5 million CDR3-containing paired-end reads. First-strand cDNA was synthesized from all RNA with the Mint cDNA synthesis kit, primed by a TRBC-specific oligonucleotide. Following uracil-DNA glycosylase treatment, a first 18-cycle PCR with universal primers M1SS and BC2_uni_R was performed on all cDNA. From the authors' description of their analysis: For normalization, 1 million high-quality reads, each with a distinct molecular identifier, were randomly selected from each sample. Instead of being binned into consensus sequences, reads with shared molecular identifiers were discarded. CDR3 identification, clonotype clustering and error correction used MiTCR with a Q25 quality threshold and the strictest error-elimination algorithm. A nonparametric unseen species model with Euler transformation was used to estimate lower-bound total TCR beta diversity. TCRdb passed the public sequencing reads through fastp at Q25 and MiXCR, retaining productive beta sequences. A single entry per CDR3 protein holds the most common genes and DNA from its merged rows. The V and J calls, along with clone size, are taken from TCRdb and not from the paper's own processing. This sample lists 450,000 to 600,000 distinct CDR3 sequences; about 27% were detected once. The top ten constitute about 3.9% of the sample.

Systemically healthy Caucasian individuals from Russia, around 38 in total and aged about 6 to 95 years, were included as donors. Each donor gave approximately 9.3 milliliters of peripheral blood, collected into EDTA-treated Vacutainer tubes. Ficoll-Paque density-gradient centrifugation was used to isolate PBMCs, with at least 6.5 million per sample. Total RNA was extracted from PBMCs with Trizol reagent, with at least 5.5 micrograms obtained per sample. For every donor, flow cytometry on a PBMC aliquot measured the percentage of naive CD45RAhigh/CD27high T cells. Trimming removed 3 bases from V and 4 bases from J, leaving 12 bases between the germline ends. The CDR3 sequence holds 13 residues, the cysteine and phenylalanine included. Only CDR3 DNA is held: 39 bases, read in frame from base 1. From the germline V gene (reference sequence), CDR1 is DFQATT and CDR2 is SNEGSKA. These data were likewise used in another study, on T cells of mothers and their children. Reported in the second study: Nine systemically healthy Caucasian individuals served as donors, namely three mothers together with their six children. cDNA synthesis consumed the entire amount of extracted RNA, loaded at 1.5 ug RNA in each 15 ul reaction. In the second PCR, sample barcodes and 2-4 random nucleotides were introduced via the M1S primer. Over 9 million TCR beta CDR3 reads came from each mother, compared with roughly 2.8 million reads from each child. Thymic selection shapes the output of TCR recombination in a similar way in related and unrelated pairs, and inherited differences have a minor effect. Normalized repertoire overlap in related mother-child pairs was always slightly higher than in unrelated mother-child pairs, but the difference was never significant. No persistent microchimeric T cell clones were detected, at a sensitivity of 90 to 100 clones per million clonotypes. To look for features that set related mother-child pairs apart from unrelated individuals, the researchers ran deep NGS to compare the TCR beta repertoires of mothers and children. Mothers averaged roughly 36 +/- 4 years of age and children averaged around 10 +/- 4 years. After adapter ligation with NEBNext reagents, the libraries were sequenced on Illumina HiSeq 2000 with 100+100 nt paired-end reads. To prevent cross-contamination, the mother and child libraries were prepared a month apart and were sequenced in separate runs. For each donor, somewhere between about 500,000 and 2,000,000 distinct TCR beta clonotypes were identified. Naive TCR beta clonotypes were estimated from low-frequency clonotypes matched to each donor's FACS-determined naive share, without sorting.

The chain joins TRBV20-1 to TRBJ1-1, with the D segment identity uncertain. The clonotype was recovered from a boy younger than 10 in good health. Sequencing used blood. CDR3 protein: CSARPPRGTEAFF. The DNA is TGCAGTGCTAGGCCCCCCCGGGGCACTGAAGCTTTCTTT.